The rows below give T cell receptor beta chains drawn from one sample of a study of blood T cell repertoires in COVID-19. This table comes from immunoSEQ multiplex PCR, and its TCRdb copy is limited to in-frame clones, with some not included. The sample consists of tens of thousands of clones, approximately 85% of them appearing once. Material: peripheral blood. The receptors come from a human donor in a cohort sampled during active COVID-19. CDR3s include the opening cysteine and the closing phenylalanine or tryptophan. Each record gives: CDR3 length, V gene, J gene, CDR3 protein.

length: 15; V: TRBV4-3; J: TRBJ2-7; CDR3: CASSQLPGLVYEQYF
length: 15; V: TRBV7-8; J: TRBJ2-2; CDR3: CASRYLAGAFGELFF
length: 15; V: TRBV19; J: TRBJ2-2; CDR3: CASSIGREFTGELFF
length: 15; V: TRBV19; J: TRBJ2-7; CDR3: CASSIGLAVFYEQYF
length: 15; V: TRBV6-5; J: TRBJ1-1; CDR3: CASSTHRGQGTEAFF
length: 13; V: TRBV28; J: TRBJ1-1; CDR3: CASRQVPNTEAFF
length: 14; V: TRBV28; J: TRBJ2-5; CDR3: CASSRRDSPETQYF
length: 14; V: TRBV7-2; J: TRBJ2-7; CDR3: CASSQTTGGSEQYF
length: 13; V: TRBV12-3/TRBV12-4; J: TRBJ1-5; CDR3: CASSGTGDQPQHF
length: 16; V: TRBV10-3; J: TRBJ1-1; CDR3: CAISRGTGGGHTEAFF
length: 16; V: TRBV3-1/TRBV3-2; J: TRBJ1-3; CDR3: CASSQPSGAAGNTIYF
length: 13; V: TRBV24-1; J: TRBJ2-7; CDR3: CATSDVGQDEQYF
length: 12; V: TRBV7-8; J: TRBJ1-1; CDR3: CASSLAMEKAFF
length: 15; V: TRBV7-3; J: TRBJ2-1; CDR3: CASSSLAGEYNEQFF
length: 17; V: TRBV4-1; J: TRBJ2-5; CDR3: CASSRGRGGESSGGQYF
length: 14; V: TRBV10-2; J: TRBJ2-6; CDR3: CASWGQSGANVLTF
length: 18; V: TRBV28; J: TRBJ2-7; CDR3: CASSGGSGRALFSYEQYF
length: 13; V: TRBV7-3; J: TRBJ2-2; CDR3: CASSKQNTGELFF
length: 14; V: TRBV6-6; J: TRBJ1-2; CDR3: CASSYSTAGDGYTF
length: 16; V: TRBV4-1; J: TRBJ2-1; CDR3: CASSQDSSGSYNEQFF
length: 16; V: TRBV5-1; J: TRBJ2-7; CDR3: CASSLWTSGSAYEQYF
length: 15; V: TRBV30; J: TRBJ1-1; CDR3: CAWSAHRPEGTEAFF
length: 15; V: TRBV28; J: TRBJ2-3; CDR3: CASSLQGAPTDTQYF
length: 12; V: TRBV6-6; J: TRBJ2-7; CDR3: CASSFGAYEQYF
length: 15; V: TRBV27; J: TRBJ1-5; CDR3: CASSLGTGGGQPQHF